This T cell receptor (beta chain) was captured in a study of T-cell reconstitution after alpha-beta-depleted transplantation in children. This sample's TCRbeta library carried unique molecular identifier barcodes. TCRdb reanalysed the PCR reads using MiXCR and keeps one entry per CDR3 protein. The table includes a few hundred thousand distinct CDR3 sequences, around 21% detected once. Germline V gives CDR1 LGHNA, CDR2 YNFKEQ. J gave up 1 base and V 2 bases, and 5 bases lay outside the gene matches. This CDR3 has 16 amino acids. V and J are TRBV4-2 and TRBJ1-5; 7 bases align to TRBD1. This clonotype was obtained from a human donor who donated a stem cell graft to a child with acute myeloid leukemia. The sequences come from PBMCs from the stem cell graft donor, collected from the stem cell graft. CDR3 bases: TGTGCCAGCAGCCAAAGACAGGGTTTGAGCAATCAGCCCCAGCATTTT. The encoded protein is CASSQRQGLSNQPQHF.